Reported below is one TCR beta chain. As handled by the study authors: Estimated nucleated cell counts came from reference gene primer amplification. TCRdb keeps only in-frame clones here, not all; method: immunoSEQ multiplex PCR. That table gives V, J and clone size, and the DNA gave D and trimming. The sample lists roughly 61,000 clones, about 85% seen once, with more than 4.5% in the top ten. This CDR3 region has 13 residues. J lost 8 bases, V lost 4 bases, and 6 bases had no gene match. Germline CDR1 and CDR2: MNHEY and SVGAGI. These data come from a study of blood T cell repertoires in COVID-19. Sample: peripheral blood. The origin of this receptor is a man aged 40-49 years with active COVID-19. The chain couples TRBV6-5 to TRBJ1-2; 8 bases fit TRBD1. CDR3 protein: CASSFDRGGGYTF. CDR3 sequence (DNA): TGTGCCAGCAGTTTCGACAGGGGAGGAGGCTACACCTTC.